Below are 26 T cell receptor beta chains sequenced from a single sample in a study of response to subunit inactivated influenza vaccine. In TCRdb, the RT-PCR reads were re-called with MiXCR into one record per CDR3 protein. The sample shows hundreds of thousands of distinct CDR3 sequences, approximately 15% of them seen only once. The sample here was PBMCs from blood, taken about 14 days before vaccination. The receptor source for this set is a man in his forties or fifties who received an inactivated influenza vaccine.

V and J are TRBV28 and TRBJ2-7; D is uncertain. Germline V CDR1 and CDR2: MDHEN, SYDVKM. V dropped 5 bases and J dropped 1 base, with 15 bases sitting between them. This CDR3 has 15 amino acids. CDR3 sequence: CASSVPGLLSYEQYF. CDR3 sequence (DNA): TGTGCCAGCAGTGTCCCGGGCCTTCTTTCCTACGAGCAGTACTTC.

CDR3 nucleotides: TGCGGGAGAAGCGGGTTGGGTCTAGCCAAAAACATTCAGTACTTC. This sequence encodes CGRSGLGLAKNIQYF. The chain carries TRBV20-1 and TRBJ2-4; D may be TRBD2 (6 bases). Germline values: CDR1 DFQATT, CDR2 SNEGSKA (reference sequence). CDR3 size: 15 residues.

This clonotype has more than one count but fewer than ten. The chain uses TRBV6-2 or TRBV6-3 and TRBJ1-1; unclear D gene. V was clipped by 5 bases and J by 1 base, with 14 bases between them. This CDR3 region has 15 residues. The V gene's germline CDR1 is MNHEY and CDR2 SVGEGT. Here the CDR3 reads CASSPLTPKNTEAFF. The CDR3 region has the DNA TGTGCCAGCAGTCCCTTGACTCCCAAGAACACTGAAGCTTTCTTT.

Notes on this clonotype: The final CDR3 position lacks the conserved phenylalanine or tryptophan, pointing to a likely read error. The chain recombines TRBV20-1 with TRBJ1-1, with 7 bases lining up with TRBD1. With V trimmed by 4 bases and J by 4 bases, 3 bases remained unmatched. Germline lookup yields CDR1 DFQATT and CDR2 SNEGSKA (reference sequence). The CDR3 contains 12 residues. The CDR3: CSATRQGTEAFY. The DNA of the CDR3 is TGCAGTGCTACCCGACAGGGCACTGAAGCTTTCTAT.

This clonotype has just a few counts. The chain links TRBV15 to TRBJ2-3; D is unresolved. Germline assignment: CDR1 LNHNV and CDR2 YYDKDF (reference sequence). The ends were cut back, 1 base at V and 2 bases at J, with 7 bases in the middle. This CDR3 contains 14 residues. The CDR3 nucleotides read TGTGCCACCAGCAGAGGCGGCACCACAGATACGCAGTATTTT. Translating gives CATSRGGTTDTQYF.

This clonotype was found a few times. DNA for the CDR3: TGTGCCAGCAGCGAGGGGACGACACGAGGGGCGGATGAGCAGTTCTTC. It yields the protein CASSEGTTRGADEQFF. The chain couples TRBV9 to TRBJ2-1; D is tentatively TRBD1 or TRBD2 (5 bases each). The V end lost 3 bases, the J end lost 8 bases, and 21 bases lay between the germline ends. Germline V lookup: CDR1 SGDLS, CDR2 YYNGEE. The CDR3 is 16 residues long.

This clonotype has more than one count but fewer than ten. The CDR3, as DNA: TGTGCCAGCAGTTTCCTCGAGGTTGGGGGAAACTCAGATACGCAGTATTTT. It specifies CASSFLEVGGNSDTQYF. The chain carries TRBV28 and TRBJ2-3; D possibly uses TRBD1 or TRBD2 (5 bases each). The CDR3 extends over 17 amino acids. Trimming took 3 bases from V and 4 from J, leaving 20 bases between them. Germline CDR1 is MDHEN and CDR2 is SYDVKM.

This clonotype was observed a few times. CDR3 nucleotides: TGCAGTGCTAGAGATACGAATCTTTTGGCGGGTTCACCCCTCCACTTT. It translates to CSARDTNLLAGSPLHF. The chain combines TRBV20-1 with TRBJ1-6, with D unresolved. Trimming pared 0 bases from V and 9 bases from J, leaving 18 bases between. CDR3 length equals 16 residues. Looked up from germline, CDR1 is DFQATT and CDR2 is SNEGSKA (reference sequence).

This sequence joins TRBV14 and TRBJ2-1; TRBD2 agrees at 12 bases. Germline-derived CDR1 and CDR2 are SGHDN and FVKESK. The CDR3 totals 16 residues. J gave up 7 bases and V 3 bases, and 7 bases lay outside the gene matches. The CDR3 region is CASSQLGLAGQNEQFF. The CDR3 region has the DNA TGTGCCAGCAGCCAGTTAGGACTAGCGGGGCAGAATGAGCAGTTCTTC.

There are a few counts of this clonotype. This sequence joins TRBV2 and TRBJ2-3; D is perhaps TRBD2 (6 bases). This CDR3 is built from 16 residues. V lost 8 bases to trimming and J lost 1 base, with 19 bases between them. CDR1 and CDR2 (germline): SNHLY, FYNNEI. The DNA for the CDR3 is TGTGCCAGCGGGCGGGGAGATATACCGGGCACAGATACGCAGTATTTT. Its translation is CASGRGDIPGTDTQYF.

This clonotype was seen at least ten times. The CDR3 nucleotides are TGTGCCAGCAGCTTAAGTACGACCGGGGAGCTGTTTTTT. Its translation is CASSLSTTGELFF. The V gene is TRBV11-2, the J gene TRBJ2-2; D unclear. CDR3 size: 13 residues. V was cut by 2 bases and J by 5 bases, with 6 bases left in between. CDR1 is SGHAT, CDR2 FQNNGV, per germline.

This clonotype turned up a few times. The rearrangement joins TRBV2 to TRBJ2-3, with 9 positions matching TRBD2. The germline gives CDR1 SNHLY, CDR2 FYNNEI. CDR3 length: 16 amino acids. V trimming: 3 bases; J trimming: 2 bases; junction bases outside the gene matches: 6. This chain's CDR3 is CASSDRSGGSTDTQYF. The CDR3 DNA reads TGTGCCAGCAGTGATCGGAGCGGGGGGTCCACAGATACGCAGTATTTT.

This clonotype came up a few times. The chain employs TRBV11-2 and TRBJ2-7, with 13 bases fitting TRBD2. Per the germline V gene, CDR1 is SGHAT and CDR2 is FQNNGV. This CDR3 is built from 17 residues. The V and J ends lost 4 bases and 1 base, in that order; junction bases with no gene match: 7. The CDR3 DNA sequence: TGTGCCAGCAGCTCCTTACGGACTAGCGGGAGATCCTACGAGCAGTACTTC. Amino acid sequence: CASSSLRTSGRSYEQYF.

In this sample, this clonotype turned up a few times. The chain is built from TRBV29-1 and TRBJ2-2; TRBD2 matches 10 bases. The V and J ends lost 2 bases and 6 bases, in that order; junction bases with no gene match: 12. CDR3 length: 17 amino acids. Germline V gene lookup returns CDR1 SQVTM and CDR2 ANQGSEA. The CDR3 here is CSVENPGLAGDPGELFF. CDR3 bases: TGCAGCGTTGAAAATCCGGGGCTAGCGGGAGATCCCGGGGAGCTGTTTTTT.

This clonotype has a handful of counts. V is TRBV9 and J is TRBJ2-1; D remains ambiguous. From germline, CDR1 is SGDLS and CDR2 YYNGEE. CDR3 length equals 15 residues. V was cut by 1 base and J by 7 bases, with 15 bases left in between. The CDR3, as DNA: TGTGCCAGCAGCGTAAGAGCGACTGTGGGGAATGAGCAGTTCTTC. This sequence encodes CASSVRATVGNEQFF.

In its sample, this clonotype was seen many times. The chain carries TRBV5-1 and TRBJ2-5; TRBD1 might be the D (5 bases). Deletions cut 0 bases from V and 0 bases from J, with 9 bases between. Germline V lookup: CDR1 SGHRS, CDR2 YFSETQ. The CDR3 covers 15 residues. The CDR3 spells CASSLGQKYQETQYF. CDR3 DNA: TGCGCCAGCAGCTTGGGACAGAAGTACCAAGAGACCCAGTACTTC.

The rearrangement uses TRBV7-2 and TRBJ2-7, with 9 bases aligning to TRBD2. With V trimmed by 7 bases and J by 4 bases, 8 bases remained unmatched. Germline V CDR1 and CDR2: SGHTA, FQGNSA. The CDR3 covers 14 residues. The CDR3 DNA reads as TGTGCCAGCACGCGGGGTAGCGGGAGTTACGAGCAGTACTTC. Protein product: CASTRGSGSYEQYF.

This chain connects TRBV4-2 to TRBJ1-1; D possibly corresponds to TRBD1 (6 bases). Germline lookup yields CDR1 LGHNA and CDR2 YNFKEQ. The CDR3 spans 15 residues. Trimming stripped 1 base from V and 2 bases from J, with 11 bases between. The CDR3 region has the DNA TGTGCCAGCAGCCAAGGAACAGGGTCCAACACTGAAGCTTTCTTT. This codes for CASSQGTGSNTEAFF.

The chain carries TRBV6-2 or TRBV6-3 and TRBJ1-3; D is ambiguous. V lost 7 bases and J 0 bases, leaving 13 bases between the germline ends. Germline V CDR1 and CDR2: MNHEY, SVGEGT. This CDR3 is built from 15 residues. The CDR3 bases are TGTGCCAGCAACGAAGACGGTAGCTCTGGAAACACCATATATTTT. It translates to CASNEDGSSGNTIYF.

This chain connects TRBV5-1 to TRBJ1-5; 9 positions match TRBD1. Germline-derived CDR1 and CDR2 are SGHRS and YFSETQ. The CDR3 sequence is 14 residues long. With 3 bases clipped from V and 7 bases from J, the junction kept 5 bases outside the gene matches. This CDR3 is CASSWGQGEQPQHF. Here the CDR3 DNA reads TGCGCCAGCAGCTGGGGACAGGGTGAGCAGCCCCAGCATTTT.

The chain recombines TRBV7-2 with TRBJ2-2; 8 positions agree with TRBD1. CDR1 is SGHTA, CDR2 FQGNSA, per germline. This CDR3 is built from 16 residues. Unmatched junction bases numbered 5, after V lost 1 base and J lost 4 bases. CDR3 in DNA: TGTGCCAGCAGCTTAGAGCCAGGGGGCATCACCGGGGAGCTGTTTTTT. Amino acid sequence: CASSLEPGGITGELFF.

V gene TRBV29-1 combines with J gene TRBJ1-2, with a weak D call TRBD1 (5 bases). This CDR3 has 11 amino acids. Per germline, CDR1 SQVTM and CDR2 ANQGSEA. Trimming removed 4 bases at V and 8 bases at J, with 11 bases between. The DNA for the CDR3 is TGCAGCGTTGTAGGTGGGGACGGCTACACCTTC. It is translated as CSVVGGDGYTF. Complete variable domain (other parts from reference TRBV29-1 and TRBJ1-2): SAVISQKPSRDICQRGTSLTIQCQVDSQVTMMFWYRQQPGQSLTLIATANQGSEATYESGFVIDKFPISRPNLTFSTLTVSNMSPEDSSIYLCSVVGGDGYTFGSGTRLTVV.

This clonotype was picked up a small number of times. The chain uses TRBV6-1 and TRBJ2-7, with 7 bases aligning to TRBD1. The V gene end was trimmed by 7 bases and the J gene end by 0 bases; junction bases not matched to a gene: 6. The CDR3 contains 14 residues. Germline loops: CDR1 MNHNS, CDR2 SASEGT. CDR3 residues: CASKDDRDSYEQYF. In DNA form, the CDR3 reads TGTGCCAGCAAGGATGACAGGGACTCCTACGAGCAGTACTTC.

The rearrangement joins TRBV29-1 to TRBJ2-7; no clear D gene. Germline V gene data show CDR1 as SQVTM and CDR2 as ANQGSEA. CDR3 length: 12 amino acids. The V and J ends lost 3 bases and 2 bases respectively, with 8 bases between them. The CDR3 bases are TGCAGCGTTGATGTCGGAACCTACGAGCAGTACTTC. This codes for CSVDVGTYEQYF.

The rearrangement uses TRBV5-1 and TRBJ2-2; 11 bases map to TRBD2. The CDR3 is 16 residues long. Per germline, CDR1 SGHRS and CDR2 YFSETQ. With 4 bases clipped from V and 3 bases from J, the junction kept 5 bases outside the gene matches. The CDR3 DNA reads TGCGCCAGCAGCGCATCTAGCGGGAGGTACACCGGGGAGCTGTTTTTT. It specifies CASSASSGRYTGELFF. Full variable domain (remainder filled in from reference TRBV5-1 and TRBJ2-2): KAGVTQTPRYLIKTRGQQVTLSCSPISGHRSVSWYQQTPGQGLQFLFEYFSETQRNKGNFPGRFSGRQFSNSRSEMNVSTLELGDSALYLCASSASSGRYTGELFFGEGSRLTVL.

The chain joins TRBV5-1 to TRBJ1-2; no clear D gene. This CDR3 has 15 amino acids. V was cut by 0 bases and J by 0 bases, with 9 bases left in between. In germline, CDR1 is SGHRS, CDR2 YFSETQ. The CDR3 region is CASSLAWASNYGYTF. The CDR3 DNA reads TGCGCCAGCAGCTTGGCCTGGGCTTCTAACTATGGCTACACCTTC.